The 25 T cell receptor beta chains in this list originate from one sample, sequenced in a study of T cell responses to AZD1222 COVID-19 vaccine. The protocol was immunoSEQ multiplex PCR, while the TCRdb copy is restricted to in-frame clones and leaves out a portion. The sample lists around 83,000 clones, 70% to 90% occurring once. Material: peripheral blood, obtained on day 0 of AZD1222 vaccination. Receptors originate from an adult in good health.

This chain links TRBV7-2 with TRBJ1-4; no clear D gene. V lost 4 bases and J 3 bases, leaving 12 bases between the germline ends. Looked up from germline, CDR1 is SGHTA and CDR2 is FQGNSA. The CDR3 is 15 amino acids. CDR3 residues: CASSSPGLANEKLFF. DNA for the CDR3: TGTGCCAGCAGCTCCCCGGGCCTGGCTAATGAAAAACTGTTTTTT.

The V call is TRBV2, the J call TRBJ1-5, with D tentatively TRBD1 (6 bases). V lost 8 bases to trimming and J lost 8 bases, with 16 bases between them. The CDR3 has 13 amino acids. From germline, CDR1 is SNHLY and CDR2 FYNNEI. CDR3 protein: CASFLTPGEPQHF. DNA for the CDR3: TGTGCCAGCTTCTTAACCCCAGGGGAGCCCCAGCATTTT.

The V and J genes are TRBV7-8 and TRBJ2-7, with TRBD1 as a possible D gene (5 bases). The CDR3 covers 15 residues. V lost 0 bases to trimming and J lost 0 bases, with 9 bases between them. Germline V gene data show CDR1 as SGHVS and CDR2 as FQNEAQ. DNA of the CDR3: TGTGCCAGCAGCTTAGCAGGGGCTGACTCCTACGAGCAGTACTTC. This encodes CASSLAGADSYEQYF.

The chain is built from TRBV3-1 (or the pseudogene TRBV3-2) and TRBJ1-1, with no clear D. The V end lost 1 base, the J end lost 5 bases, and 8 bases lay between the germline ends. The CDR3 is 13 residues long. Looked up from germline, CDR1 is LGHDT and CDR2 is YNNKEL (reference sequence). DNA of the CDR3: TGTGCCAGCAGCCAAGGGCCTCTGACTGAAGCTTTCTTT. This sequence encodes CASSQGPLTEAFF.

J is TRBJ2-5 and V is TRBV7-8, with D uncertain. This CDR3 spans 13 amino acids. The germline CDR1 and CDR2 sequences are SGHVS and FQNEAQ. V was clipped by 3 bases and J by 4 bases, with 9 bases between them. The CDR3 loop is CASSLGETETQYF. The CDR3 DNA reads TGTGCCAGCAGCTTGGGCGAGACAGAGACCCAGTACTTC.

This rearrangement joins TRBV6-5 to TRBJ1-2; TRBD1 agrees at 8 bases. The germline V gene encodes CDR1 MNHEY and CDR2 SVGAGI. The CDR3 is made up of 15 amino acids. After removal of 6 bases from V and 5 bases from J, the junction contained 11 bases not matched to a gene. This CDR3 reads CASRPPGGAGYGYTF. CDR3 bases: TGTGCCAGCAGGCCCCCAGGGGGCGCAGGTTATGGCTACACCTTC.

V gene TRBV3-1 (or the pseudogene TRBV3-2) combines with J gene TRBJ2-5; the D is unclear. This CDR3 comprises 13 residues. V lost 0 bases to trimming and J lost 4 bases, with 6 bases between them. CDR1 is LGHDT and CDR2 is YNNKEL in the germline V gene (reference sequence). The CDR3 nucleotides read TGTGCCAGCAGCCAAGAGATCTCAGAGACCCAGTACTTC. Amino acids: CASSQEISETQYF.

The rearrangement links TRBV19 to TRBJ1-1, with 7 bases lining up with TRBD1. This CDR3 has 15 amino acids. Germline-derived CDR1 and CDR2 are LNHDA and SQIVND (reference sequence). J was trimmed by 3 bases and V by 4 bases; bases with no gene match: 8. The CDR3: CASSRGQTPDTEAFF. The CDR3 DNA sequence: TGTGCCAGTAGTAGGGGACAGACCCCGGACACTGAAGCTTTCTTT.

The V gene is TRBV25-1, the J gene TRBJ2-1; 9 nucleotides line up with TRBD2. The CDR3 has 18 residues. The ends lost 1 base at V and 1 base at J; junction bases unmatched: 8. CDR1 and CDR2 from the germline V gene are MGHDK and SYGVNS. The CDR3 reads CASSEWGSGRWSYNEQFF. CDR3 bases: TGTGCCAGCAGTGAATGGGGTAGCGGGAGATGGTCCTACAATGAGCAGTTCTTC.

The V and J genes are TRBV24-1 and TRBJ2-3; weak D call: TRBD2 (6 bases). This CDR3 spans 13 amino acids. The germline CDR1 and CDR2 sequences are KGHDR and SFDVKD. With 1 base removed from V and 10 bases from J, the gap between germline ends came to 11 bases. The CDR3 coding sequence is TGTGCCACCAGTGATTTCGGATCGGGAGCGCAGTATTTT. It translates to CATSDFGSGAQYF.

Only a few counts were recorded for this clone. This chain uses TRBV7-2 with TRBJ1-5; D is ambiguous. The CDR3 is 13 residues long. V lost 5 bases, J lost 5 bases, and 10 bases lay in between. Per the germline V gene, CDR1 is SGHTA and CDR2 is FQGNSA. DNA of the CDR3: TGTGCCAGCAGCCGAACCTCTTATCAGCCCCAGCATTTT. This gives the protein CASSRTSYQPQHF.

This chain's CDR3 is CASSRLPNSNQPQHF. CDR3 DNA: TGTGCCAGCAGTCGGTTGCCTAATAGCAATCAGCCCCAGCATTTT. The rearrangement links TRBV2 to TRBJ1-5; D not certain. This CDR3 comprises 15 residues. V was pared by 5 bases and J by 0 bases, with 11 bases between. CDR1 is SNHLY, CDR2 FYNNEI, per germline.

The V gene is TRBV4-1, the J gene TRBJ2-7; D remains ambiguous. The CDR3 runs 14 residues. V lost 1 base and J 1 base, leaving 8 bases between the germline ends. Germline assignment: CDR1 MGHRA and CDR2 YSYEKL. The CDR3 coding sequence is TGCGCCAGCAGCCAAGTAGACCAGTCCTACGAGCAGTACTTC. Protein: CASSQVDQSYEQYF.

The CDR3 DNA reads as TGTGCCATCAATGGCAGGGGGTACGAGAGCACTGAAGCTTTCTTT. It codes for CAINGRGYESTEAFF. The chain joins TRBV10-3 to TRBJ1-1; 7 nucleotides agree with TRBD1. Trimming at V came to 7 bases and at J to 4 bases, leaving 12 bases not matched to a gene. The CDR3 is 15 amino acids. Germline CDR1 reads ENHRY; CDR2 reads SYGVKD.

The chain uses TRBV7-9 and TRBJ2-7; D unresolved. The CDR3 sequence is 14 residues long. Trimming shortened V by 1 base and J by 2 bases, and 9 bases separated the two germline ends. CDR1 SEHNR and CDR2 FQNEAQ come from the germline V gene (reference sequence). DNA of the CDR3: TGTGCCAGCAGCTTAGGGTCAGCTACCTACGAGCAGTACTTC. It yields the protein CASSLGSATYEQYF.

The chain combines TRBV5-4 with TRBJ2-2, with 12 bases fitting TRBD2. The V segment lost 1 base and the J segment 4 bases; nucleotides outside the gene matches: 5. This CDR3 comprises 17 residues. Germline assignment: CDR1 SGHNT and CDR2 YYREEE (reference sequence). DNA of the CDR3: TGTGCCAGCAGCTTGTTGACTAGCGGGAGACCCACCGGGGAGCTGTTTTTT. It is translated as CASSLLTSGRPTGELFF.

This chain links TRBV6-2 or TRBV6-3 with TRBJ1-5; no firm D call. Germline V gene lookup returns CDR1 MNHEY and CDR2 SVGEGT. The V end lost 4 bases, the J end lost 0 bases, and 10 bases lay between the germline ends. The CDR3 totals 15 residues. Here the CDR3 reads CASSFRALSNQPQHF. CDR3 DNA sequence: TGTGCCAGCAGTTTCCGGGCCCTTAGCAATCAGCCCCAGCATTTT.

The chain combines TRBV12-3 or TRBV12-4 with TRBJ2-5; D is possibly TRBD1 (6 bases). The V end was cut by 3 bases, the J end by 4 bases, with 9 bases between. CDR3 length: 13 amino acids. The chain's CDR3 is CASSFTGPETQYF. CDR3 in DNA: TGTGCCAGCAGTTTTACAGGGCCAGAGACCCAGTACTTC.

In this sample, this clone turned up once. J is TRBJ1-4 and V is TRBV5-4; D ambiguous. Per germline, CDR1 SGHNT and CDR2 YYREEE (reference sequence). The ends were cut back, 4 bases at V and 7 bases at J, with 14 bases in the middle. This CDR3 spans 14 amino acids. The CDR3, as DNA: TGTGCCAGCAGCCCGAACCGAGATGGTGAAAAACTGTTTTTT. Protein sequence: CASSPNRDGEKLFF.

The table lists this clone with a count of one. The chain joins TRBV5-4 to TRBJ1-2, with 8 bases identical to TRBD1. V gave up 4 bases and J gave up 1 base; unmatched junction bases: 6. This CDR3 contains 15 residues. Looked up from germline, CDR1 is SGHNT and CDR2 is YYREEE (reference sequence). The CDR3 reads CASSSGTGSNYGYTF. The CDR3 region has the DNA TGTGCCAGCAGCAGTGGGACAGGAAGTAACTATGGCTACACCTTC.

The J gene is TRBJ1-3, the V gene TRBV6-4, with no clear D. Per the germline V gene, CDR1 is MRHNA and CDR2 is SNTAGT. Between the trimmed V and J ends, which lost 4 bases and 0 bases, there was a span of 7 bases. The CDR3 has 14 amino acids. The DNA for the CDR3 is TGTGCCAGCAGTGGGGAGTACTCTGGAAACACCATATATTTT. Translated, it gives CASSGEYSGNTIYF.

The chain couples TRBV7-2 to TRBJ2-5, with TRBD2 identical over 8 bases. The V gene end was trimmed by 1 base and the J gene end by 5 bases; junction bases not matched to a gene: 6. Germline CDR1 SGHTA, CDR2 FQGNSA. This CDR3 comprises 15 residues. This chain's CDR3 is CASSLGGGLAETQYF. The CDR3 DNA follows: TGTGCCAGCAGCTTAGGTGGCGGACTAGCCGAGACCCAGTACTTC.

This chain joins TRBV9 and TRBJ1-2; 10 bases fit TRBD1. The V and J ends lost 0 bases and 4 bases, in that order; junction bases with no gene match: 3. Germline V gene lookup returns CDR1 SGDLS and CDR2 YYNGEE. CDR3 length equals 15 residues. This CDR3 reads CASSVGTGGGYGYTF. CDR3 coding DNA: TGTGCCAGCAGCGTAGGGACAGGGGGAGGCTATGGCTACACCTTC. Filled out from reference TRBV9 and TRBJ1-2, the complete variable domain reads DSGVTQTPKHLITATGQRVTLRCSPRSGDLSVYWYQQSLDQGLQFLIQYYNGEERAKGNILERFSAQQFPDLHSELNLSSLELGDSALYFCASSVGTGGGYGYTFGSGTRLTVV.

The V and J genes are TRBV2 and TRBJ2-3; TRBD2 agrees at 13 bases. The germline gives CDR1 SNHLY, CDR2 FYNNEI. V lost 5 bases and J lost 4; bases outside the gene matches: 3. The CDR3 extends over 15 amino acids. CDR3 residues: CASSYGLAGADTQYF. The CDR3 DNA is TGTGCCAGCAGTTACGGACTAGCGGGGGCAGATACGCAGTATTTT.

This chain links TRBV23-1 with TRBJ1-1; D is possibly TRBD1 (6 bases). TRBV23-1 is designated an ORF whose function remains uncertain. The length of the CDR3 is 16 residues. Trimming shortened V by 3 bases and J by 6 bases, and 20 bases separated the two germline ends. CDR3 residues: CASSQTSQAGESEAFF. DNA of the CDR3: TGCGCCAGCAGTCAGACATCCCAGGCAGGGGAATCTGAAGCTTTCTTT.